This TCR beta chain was sequenced during a study of blood T cell repertoires in COVID-19. On the study more broadly: Sample material is recorded as cDNA or gDNA derived from T cells, B-cell-depleted T cells, or PBMCs.

In the authors' methods: Counts of nucleated cells, estimated from reference gene primer amplification, were obtained. The data were produced by immunoSEQ multiplex PCR, yet TCRdb's version contains in-frame clones alone and is incomplete. V, J and clone size are taken as reported in that table, and D and trimming were inferred from the DNA itself. Of about 160,000 clones in the sample, about 90% were seen once. The study drew participants aged about 18 to 89 years from 20 to 30 US areas. There are 14 residues in the CDR3. The ends were cut back, 3 bases at V and 2 bases at J, with 12 bases in the middle. Germline CDR1 is DFQATT and CDR2 is SNEGSKA (reference sequence).

This TCR was recovered from a woman in her thirties or forties who had been exposed to COVID-19. Sequenced input: PBMCs or T cells enriched from blood (not recorded which). The J gene is TRBJ2-3, the V gene TRBV20-1, with a weak D call TRBD2 (6 bases). CDR3 protein: CSASQAGHTDTQYF. The CDR3 region has the DNA TGCAGTGCTAGTCAAGCGGGTCACACAGATACGCAGTATTTT.